This T cell receptor beta chain was sequenced for a study of cytomegalovirus exposure and HLA in healthy donors. Notes on the study in general: Overall, approximately 180 TCR beta chains were annotated as cytomegalovirus-associated.

PCR was performed using 60 Vbeta and 13 Jbeta primers. Original methodology: About 11 million of the 75 million to 95 million unique TCR beta chains counted in a later analysis were shared. Here immunoSEQ multiplex PCR was the method, and the copy in TCRdb shows in-frame clones only, minus some. V, J and clone size were drawn from that table, and D and trimming were deduced from the DNA. The repertoire has under 250,000 clones, about 88% of them found once; the top ten carry 0.24%. CDR1 SGHNT and CDR2 YYREEE come from the germline V gene (reference sequence). The CDR3 is 16 residues long. Trimming cost V 4 bases and J 7 bases; bases outside gene matches: 17. Points on this clone: Its antigen is as yet unknown.

Samples came from healthy bone marrow donors. The chain combines TRBV5-4 with TRBJ2-7; 7 bases are shared with TRBD2. The sequence came from a girl aged 2-10 years in good health and CMV-seronegative. Sequencing was done on a sample of PBMCs. CDR3 loop: CASSPYGGGTPLEQYF. CDR3 DNA sequence: TGTGCCAGCAGCCCATATGGGGGAGGGACTCCTCTAGAGCAGTACTTC. Based on the CDR3 plus reference TRBV5-4 and TRBJ2-7, the full variable domain is ETGVTQSPTHLIKTRGQQVTLRCSSQSGHNTVSWYQQALGQGPQFIFQYYREEENGRGNFPPRFSGLQFPNYSSELNVNALELDDSALYLCASSPYGGGTPLEQYFGPGTRLTVT.